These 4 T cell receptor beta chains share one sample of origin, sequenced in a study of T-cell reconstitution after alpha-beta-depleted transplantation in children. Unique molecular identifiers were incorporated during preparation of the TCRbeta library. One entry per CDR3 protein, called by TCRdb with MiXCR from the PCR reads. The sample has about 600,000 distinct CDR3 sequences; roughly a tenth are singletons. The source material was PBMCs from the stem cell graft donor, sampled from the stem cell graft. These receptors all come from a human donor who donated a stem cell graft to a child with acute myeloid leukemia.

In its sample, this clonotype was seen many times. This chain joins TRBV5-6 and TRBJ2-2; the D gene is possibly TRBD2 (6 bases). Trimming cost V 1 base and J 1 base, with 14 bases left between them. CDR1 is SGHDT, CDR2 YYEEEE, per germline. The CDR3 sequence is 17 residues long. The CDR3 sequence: CASSLFGSPVNTGELFF. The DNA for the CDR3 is TGTGCCAGCAGCTTGTTCGGGAGCCCCGTGAACACCGGGGAGCTGTTTTTT.

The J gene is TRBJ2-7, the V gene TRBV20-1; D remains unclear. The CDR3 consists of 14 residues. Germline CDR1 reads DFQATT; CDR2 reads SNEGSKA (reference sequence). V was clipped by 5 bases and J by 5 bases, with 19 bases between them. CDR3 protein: CSAQMARAINEQYF. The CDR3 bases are TGCAGTGCTCAGATGGCCCGCGCGATCAACGAGCAGTACTTC.

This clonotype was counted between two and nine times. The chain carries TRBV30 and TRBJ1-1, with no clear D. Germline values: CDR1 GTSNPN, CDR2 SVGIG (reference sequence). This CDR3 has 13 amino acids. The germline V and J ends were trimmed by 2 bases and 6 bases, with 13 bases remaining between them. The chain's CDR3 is CAWSTMVVAEAFF. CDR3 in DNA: TGTGCCTGGAGTACCATGGTAGTCGCTGAAGCTTTCTTT. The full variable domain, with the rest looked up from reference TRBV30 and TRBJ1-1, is SQTIHQWPATLVQPVGSPLSLECTVEGTSNPNLYWYRQAAGRGLQLLFYSVGIGQISSEVPQNLSASRPQDRQFILSSKKLLLSDSGFYLCAWSTMVVAEAFFGQGTRLTVV.

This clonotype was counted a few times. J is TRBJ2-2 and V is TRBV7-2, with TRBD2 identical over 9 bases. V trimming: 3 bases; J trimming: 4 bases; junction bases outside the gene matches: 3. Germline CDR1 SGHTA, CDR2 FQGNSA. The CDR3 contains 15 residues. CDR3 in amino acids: CASSLGTSLTGELFF. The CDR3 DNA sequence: TGTGCCAGCAGCTTGGGGACTAGCCTCACCGGGGAGCTGTTTTTT. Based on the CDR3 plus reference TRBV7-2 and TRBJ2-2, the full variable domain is GAGVSQSPSNKVTEKGKDVELRCDPISGHTALYWYRQSLGQGLEFLIYFQGNSAPDKSGLPSDRFSAERTGGSVSTLTIQRTQQEDSAVYLCASSLGTSLTGELFFGEGSRLTVL.